The clone carrying this T cell receptor (beta chain) was seen a handful of times. The sample is drawn from a study of shared clonotypes between healthy human individuals. An approximately 210 ng quantity of DNA, roughly 30,000 T cell genomes, went into the sorted-subset replicate PCRs. TCRdb's table, derived via immunoSEQ multiplex PCR, lists solely in-frame clones and lacks some. Among some 1,100,000 clones listed, about 80% were seen once. With V trimmed by 3 bases and J by 6 bases, 1 base remained unmatched. From germline, CDR1 is DFQATT and CDR2 SNEGSKA (reference sequence). The CDR3 sequence is 11 residues long.

Input material: memory CD4+ T cells from PBMCs. Sample subset: CD45RA-negative fraction. The chain recombines TRBV20-1 with TRBJ1-1, with 7 positions matching TRBD1. This receptor was identified in a man younger than 35 in good health. Some clones in this sample may be carry-over from other donors' samples. DNA of the CDR3: TGCAGTGCTAGTACAGGGGCTGAAGCTTTCTTT. Its translation is CSASTGAEAFF.